The source of this T cell receptor beta chain is a study of shared clonotypes between healthy human individuals. Study summary: The cohort comprised two women and a few men. Their ages spanned 18 to 49 years. Whole-study findings and limits: Compared with memory subsets, naive subsets generally had larger estimated richness. It was only blood that was sampled, and tissue repertoires likely differ.

Sequencing was performed with immunoSEQ multiplex PCR; in TCRdb, only in-frame clones are kept and a portion is missing. The data contain around 1,000,000 clones, 77% of them singletons. CDR1 is SGHAT, CDR2 FQNNGV, per germline. This CDR3 contains 13 residues. Trimming at V came to 10 bases and at J to 4 bases, leaving 9 bases not matched to a gene. About this clone: Its antigen remains unidentified.

The genes are TRBV11-2 and TRBJ2-7; 8 bases are a match to TRBD1. Source material: memory CD4+ T cells from PBMCs. As for subset: CD45RA-negative fraction. The receptor was derived from a man younger than 30 in good health. Some clones in this sample may be carry-over from other donors' samples. The CDR3: CATRRTGKYEQYF. The CDR3 region has the DNA TGTGCCACCAGGCGGACAGGGAAGTACGAGCAGTACTTC.